Reported below is one T cell receptor (beta chain). No antigen is known for it. Germline-derived CDR1 and CDR2 are MNHEY and SMNVEV (reference sequence). The length of the CDR3 is 14 residues. V lost 6 bases and J 7 bases, leaving 16 bases between the germline ends. These data come from a study of shared clonotypes between healthy human individuals. Naive CD8 cells lacked CD45RO, underwent positive selection for CCR7 and left out terminally differentiated effector memory CD45RA+ cells. Several immunoSEQ plates received, in even portions, the genomic DNA of each subset. The input for sorted-subset replicate PCRs was about 200 ng DNA, 25,000 to 30,000 T cell genomes. In the study's own analysis: There were no quality scores in the junction-only immunoSEQ sequences, so filtering differed. Profiling relied on immunoSEQ multiplex PCR, and the TCRdb table lists in-frame clones only, not all of them. That table is the source of V, J and clone size, and D and trimming were worked out from the DNA. The table has millions of clones, 85% to 95% seen once.

Study observations and caveats: Apart from blood, nothing was sampled; tissue repertoires likely differ.

Sequencing was done on a sample of naive CD8+ T cells from PBMCs. This TCR was recovered from a man between 18 and 35 years old in good health. Some clones in this sample may be carry-over from other donors' samples. The chain is built from TRBV27 and TRBJ1-5, with D tentatively TRBD1 (6 bases). The CDR3 DNA reads TGTGCCAGCAGCCAAAACAGGGCCGCACAGCCCCAGCATTTT. It translates to CASSQNRAAQPQHF.